The 10 T cell receptor beta chains below come from one sample, sequenced in a study of early T cells in non-severe SARS-CoV-2 infection (dated by TCRdb to the early 2020s). The protocol used for the library was 5' RACE. The data were produced on a NextSeq 500. In TCRdb, the public reads were trimmed at Q25 with fastp and aligned with MiXCR, with productive beta chains retained. Every distinct CDR3 protein forms one entry, paired with its most common genes and DNA. This sample gives about 60,000 distinct CDR3 sequences in total; around 13% of them show up just once. The ten top clones hold around 4.7% of the sample. Input material: whole blood. These receptors all come from an adult who was a healthcare worker with PCR-confirmed SARS-CoV-2 infection or an uninfected control (not recorded which).

This clonotype showed up just a few times. A read error may produce the germline difference seen at one junction end. This chain links TRBV2 with TRBJ1-2; 10 bases align to TRBD1. Germline CDR1 is SNHLY and CDR2 is FYNNEI. This CDR3 has 15 amino acids. CDR3 coding DNA: TGTGCCAGCAGTGAGGGACAGGGGATTAACGATGGCTACACCTTC. Translation gives CASSEGQGINDGYTF. Variable domain in full (rest from reference TRBV2 and TRBJ1-2): EPEVTQTPSHQVTQMGQEVILRCVPISNHLYFYWYRQILGQKVEFLVSFYNNEISEKSEIFDDQFSVERPDGSNFTLKIRSTKLEDSAMYFCASSEGQGINDGYTFGSGTRLTVV.

This clonotype showed up many times. The chain employs TRBV2 and TRBJ2-7; D might be TRBD1 (5 bases). Germline values: CDR1 SNHLY, CDR2 FYNNEI. The CDR3 extends over 13 amino acids. Trimming took off 2 bases at V and 6 bases at J, with 11 bases between the two ends. As DNA, the CDR3 is TGTGCCAGCAGTGAAAACAGGTTTCTCGAGCAGTACTTC. Protein sequence: CASSENRFLEQYF.

The rearrangement links TRBV6-5 to TRBJ1-1; D possibly corresponds to TRBD1 (5 bases). V was trimmed by 2 bases and J by 4 bases, leaving 17 bases between them. The CDR3 has 16 residues. Germline V gene lookup returns CDR1 MNHEY and CDR2 SVGAGI. CDR3 residues: CASSYERPGPSTEAFF. Here the CDR3 DNA reads TGTGCCAGCAGTTACGAACGGCCGGGACCTTCCACTGAAGCTTTCTTT.

This clonotype was picked up many times. This chain links TRBV7-9 with TRBJ2-5, with 13 bases lining up with TRBD2. Per the germline V gene, CDR1 is SEHNR and CDR2 is FQNEAQ (reference sequence). Unmatched junction bases numbered 10, after V lost 4 bases and J lost 5 bases. CDR3 length: 17 residues. CDR3 in DNA: TGTGCCAGCAGCTGGGGACTAGCGGGACGCAAGAGCGAGACCCAGTACTTC. Translated, it gives CASSWGLAGRKSETQYF.

This clonotype was seen only once. The gene calls are TRBV5-1 and TRBJ2-3; 12 bases agree with TRBD2. Trimming took 4 bases from V and 9 from J; bases not matched to a gene: 9. The V gene's germline CDR1 is SGHRS and CDR2 YFSETQ. The CDR3 extends over 15 amino acids. CDR3 amino acids: CASSPGLAGGATQYF. The CDR3 DNA reads TGCGCCAGCAGCCCGGGACTAGCGGGTGGAGCAACGCAGTATTTT.

This clonotype was observed many times. V gene TRBV7-2 combines with J gene TRBJ2-1; 11 positions agree with TRBD2. Germline V gene sequence: CDR1 SGHTA, CDR2 FQGNSA. The CDR3 contains 17 residues. After removal of 1 base from V and 4 bases from J, the junction contained 6 bases not matched to a gene. CDR3 protein: CASSLVGLAGGYNEQFF. The CDR3 DNA reads as TGTGCCAGCAGCTTAGTTGGGCTAGCGGGGGGATACAATGAGCAGTTCTTC.

This rearrangement joins TRBV29-1 to TRBJ2-7; no reliable D call. Germline CDR1 reads SQVTM; CDR2 reads ANQGSEA. V gave up 5 bases and J gave up 0 bases, with 8 bases separating them. The CDR3 length is 12 residues. CDR3 nucleotides: TGCAGCGTTTTGGCTTTCTCCTACGAGCAGTACTTC. Its translation is CSVLAFSYEQYF.

This clonotype was counted between two and nine times. The chain recombines TRBV11-2 with TRBJ2-6, with D perhaps TRBD1 (6 bases). V lost 5 bases, J lost 1 base, and 21 bases lay in between. CDR1 and CDR2 from the germline V gene are SGHAT and FQNNGV. This CDR3 has 19 residues. The CDR3 nucleotides read TGTGCCAGCAGCCGCTTGGACAGCCCCAGGGGATCTGGGGCCAACGTCCTGACTTTC. Its protein is CASSRLDSPRGSGANVLTF.

In its sample, this clonotype was seen a few times. J is TRBJ2-7 and V is TRBV25-1; 8 bases line up with TRBD1. Germline CDR1 and CDR2: MGHDK and SYGVNS. J lost 5 bases, V lost 3 bases, and 9 bases had no gene match. The CDR3 is 15 amino acids. The CDR3 spells CASSDRGLMDNEQYF. DNA of the CDR3: TGTGCCAGCAGTGACAGGGGGCTCATGGATAACGAGCAGTACTTC.

This clonotype was recorded many times. The chain is built from TRBV6-2 or TRBV6-3 and TRBJ2-1, with 12 bases lining up with TRBD2. Germline V gene data show CDR1 as MNHEY and CDR2 as SVGEGT. The CDR3 totals 15 residues. Losses at the gene ends were 5 bases for V and 6 bases for J; bases not matched to a gene: 5. CDR3 amino acids: CASSVGLAGFNEQFF. CDR3 coding DNA: TGTGCCAGCAGTGTCGGACTAGCGGGGTTCAATGAGCAGTTCTTC.